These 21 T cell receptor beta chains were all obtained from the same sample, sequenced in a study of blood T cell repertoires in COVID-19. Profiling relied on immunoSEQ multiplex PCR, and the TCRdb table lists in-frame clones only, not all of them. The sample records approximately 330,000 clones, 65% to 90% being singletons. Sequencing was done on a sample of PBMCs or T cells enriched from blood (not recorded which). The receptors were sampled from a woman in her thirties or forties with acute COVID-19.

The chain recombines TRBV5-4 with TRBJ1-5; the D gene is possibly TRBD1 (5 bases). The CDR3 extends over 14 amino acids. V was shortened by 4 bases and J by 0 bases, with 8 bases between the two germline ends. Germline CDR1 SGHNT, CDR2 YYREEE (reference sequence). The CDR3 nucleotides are TGTGCCAGCAGCCTCGACAGTAGCAATCAGCCCCAGCATTTT. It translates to CASSLDSSNQPQHF.

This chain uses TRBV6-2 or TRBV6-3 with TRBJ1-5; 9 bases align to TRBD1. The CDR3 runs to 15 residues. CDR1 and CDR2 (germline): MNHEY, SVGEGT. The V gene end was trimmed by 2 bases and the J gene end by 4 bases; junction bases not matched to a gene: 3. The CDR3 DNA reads TGTGCCAGCAGTTACGGGGGACAGGGAAATCAGCCCCAGCATTTT. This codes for CASSYGGQGNQPQHF.

The CDR3, as DNA: TGTGCCACCACAAAAACTAGCAAGGTGACAGATACGCAGTATTTT. As protein: CATTKTSKVTDTQYF. The chain carries TRBV10-3 and TRBJ2-3; D is possibly TRBD2 (6 bases). V dropped 10 bases and J dropped 3 bases, with 20 bases sitting between them. Germline CDR1 ENHRY, CDR2 SYGVKD. This CDR3 contains 15 residues.

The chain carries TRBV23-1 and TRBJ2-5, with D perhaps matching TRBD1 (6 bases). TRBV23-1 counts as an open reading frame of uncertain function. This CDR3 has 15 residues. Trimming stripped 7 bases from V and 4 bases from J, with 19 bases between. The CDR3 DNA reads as TGCGCCAGCATCCGGAGATCAACAGGGAGAGAGACCCAGTACTTC. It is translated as CASIRRSTGRETQYF.

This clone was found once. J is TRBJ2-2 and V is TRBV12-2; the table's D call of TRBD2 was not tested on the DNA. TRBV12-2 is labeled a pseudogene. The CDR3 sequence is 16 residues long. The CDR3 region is CASRSYLVANTGELFF. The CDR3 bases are TGTGCAAGTCGCTCCTACTTAGTGGCGAACACCGGGGAGCTGTTTTTT.

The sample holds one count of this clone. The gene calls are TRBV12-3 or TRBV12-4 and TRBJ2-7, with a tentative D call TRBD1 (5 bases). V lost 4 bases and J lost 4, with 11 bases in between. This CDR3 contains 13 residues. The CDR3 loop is CASSSLQAYEQYF. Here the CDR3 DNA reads TGTGCCAGCAGTTCTTTACAGGCATACGAGCAGTACTTC.

CDR3 nucleotide sequence: TGTGCCAGCAGTTGGACACCCTACGAGCAGTACTTC. Translating it yields CASSWTPYEQYF. This chain uses TRBV7-9 with TRBJ2-7; a possible D gene is TRBD1 (5 bases). V was pared by 6 bases and J by 2 bases, with 8 bases between. In germline, CDR1 is SEHNR, CDR2 FQNEAQ (reference sequence). This CDR3 region has 12 residues.

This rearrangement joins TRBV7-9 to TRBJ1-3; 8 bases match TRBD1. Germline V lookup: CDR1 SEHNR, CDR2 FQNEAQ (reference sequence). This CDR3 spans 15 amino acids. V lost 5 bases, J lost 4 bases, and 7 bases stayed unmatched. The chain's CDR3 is CASSPGQGNGNTIYF. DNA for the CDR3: TGTGCCAGCAGCCCTGGACAGGGAAACGGAAACACCATATATTTT.

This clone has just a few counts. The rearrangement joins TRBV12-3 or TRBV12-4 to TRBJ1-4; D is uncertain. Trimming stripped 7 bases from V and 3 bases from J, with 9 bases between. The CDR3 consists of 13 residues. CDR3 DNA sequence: TGTGCCAGCACGTGGGCAGCTAATGAAAAACTGTTTTTT. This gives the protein CASTWAANEKLFF.

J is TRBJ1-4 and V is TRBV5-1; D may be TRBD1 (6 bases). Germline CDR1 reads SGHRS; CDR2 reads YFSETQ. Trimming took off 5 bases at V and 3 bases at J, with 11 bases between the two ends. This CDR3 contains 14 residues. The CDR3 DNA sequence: TGCGCCAGCAGTCCACAGGGCTCTAATGAAAAACTGTTTTTT. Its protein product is CASSPQGSNEKLFF.

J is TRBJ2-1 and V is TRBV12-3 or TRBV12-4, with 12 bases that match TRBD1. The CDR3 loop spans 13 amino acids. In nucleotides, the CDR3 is TGTGCTTCGGGACAGGGGGCGTTGAATGAGCAGTTCTTC. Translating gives CASGQGALNEQFF.

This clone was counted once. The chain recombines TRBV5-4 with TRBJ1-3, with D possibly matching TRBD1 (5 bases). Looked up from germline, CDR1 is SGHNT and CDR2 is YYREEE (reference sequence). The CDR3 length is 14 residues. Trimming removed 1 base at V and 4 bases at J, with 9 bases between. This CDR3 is CASSLSSGGNTIYF. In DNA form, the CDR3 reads TGTGCCAGCAGCTTGAGCTCAGGGGGAAACACCATATATTTT.

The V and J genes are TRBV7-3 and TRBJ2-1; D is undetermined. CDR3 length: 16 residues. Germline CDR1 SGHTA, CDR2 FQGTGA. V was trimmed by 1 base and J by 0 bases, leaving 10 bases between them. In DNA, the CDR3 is TGTGCCAGCAGCTTAAAAGCAAGAGTCTCCTACAATGAGCAGTTCTTC. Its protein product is CASSLKARVSYNEQFF.

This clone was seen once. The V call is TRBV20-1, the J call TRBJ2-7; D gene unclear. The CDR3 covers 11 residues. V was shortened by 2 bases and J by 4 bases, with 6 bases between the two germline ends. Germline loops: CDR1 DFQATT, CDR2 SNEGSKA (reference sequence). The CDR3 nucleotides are TGCAGTGCTAGACCCACTTACGAGCAGTACTTC. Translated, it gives CSARPTYEQYF.

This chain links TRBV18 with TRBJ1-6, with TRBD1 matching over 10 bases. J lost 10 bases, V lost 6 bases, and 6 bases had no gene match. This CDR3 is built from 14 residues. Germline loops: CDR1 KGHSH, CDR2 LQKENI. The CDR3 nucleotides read TGTGCCAGCTCTCGACAGGGGGCCGGATCACCCCTCCACTTT. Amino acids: CASSRQGAGSPLHF.

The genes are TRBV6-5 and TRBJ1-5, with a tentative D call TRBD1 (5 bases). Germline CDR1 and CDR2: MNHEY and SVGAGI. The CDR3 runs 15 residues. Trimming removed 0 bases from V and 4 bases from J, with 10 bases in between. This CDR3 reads CASSYSGGANQPQHF. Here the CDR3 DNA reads TGTGCCAGCAGTTACTCGGGAGGGGCTAATCAGCCCCAGCATTTT.

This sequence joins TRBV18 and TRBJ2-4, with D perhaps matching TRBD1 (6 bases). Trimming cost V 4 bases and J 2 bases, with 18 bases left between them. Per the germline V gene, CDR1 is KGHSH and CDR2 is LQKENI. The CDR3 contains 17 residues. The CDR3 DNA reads TGTGCCAGCTCACTTTCGAGCCCCACAGGGACCAAAAACATTCAGTACTTC. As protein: CASSLSSPTGTKNIQYF.

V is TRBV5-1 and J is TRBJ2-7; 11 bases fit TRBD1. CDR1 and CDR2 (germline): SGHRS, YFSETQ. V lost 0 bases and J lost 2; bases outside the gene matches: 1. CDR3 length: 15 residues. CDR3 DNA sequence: TGCGCCAGCAGCTTGGCGGGACAGGGGGCCTACGAGCAGTACTTC. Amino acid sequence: CASSLAGQGAYEQYF.

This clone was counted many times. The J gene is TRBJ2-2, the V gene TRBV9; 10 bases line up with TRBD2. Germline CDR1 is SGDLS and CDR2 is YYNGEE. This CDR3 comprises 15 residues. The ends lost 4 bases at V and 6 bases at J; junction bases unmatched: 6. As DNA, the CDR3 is TGTGCCAGCAGCCTAACTAGCGGGGTAGCCGGGGAGCTGTTTTTT. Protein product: CASSLTSGVAGELFF.

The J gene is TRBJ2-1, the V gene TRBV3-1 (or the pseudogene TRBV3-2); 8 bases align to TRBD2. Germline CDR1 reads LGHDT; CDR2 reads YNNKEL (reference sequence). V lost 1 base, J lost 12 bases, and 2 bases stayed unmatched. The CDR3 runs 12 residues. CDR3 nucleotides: TGTGCCAGCAGCCAAGTAGCGGGGAGGCAGTTCTTC. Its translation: CASSQVAGRQFF.

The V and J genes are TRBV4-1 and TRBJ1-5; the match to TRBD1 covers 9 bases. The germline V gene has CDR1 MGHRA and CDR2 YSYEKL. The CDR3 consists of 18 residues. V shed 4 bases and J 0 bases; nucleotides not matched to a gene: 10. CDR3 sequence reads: CASSPSGTGLGSNQPQHF. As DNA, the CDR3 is TGCGCCAGCAGCCCCTCCGGGACAGGGTTGGGTAGCAATCAGCCCCAGCATTTT.